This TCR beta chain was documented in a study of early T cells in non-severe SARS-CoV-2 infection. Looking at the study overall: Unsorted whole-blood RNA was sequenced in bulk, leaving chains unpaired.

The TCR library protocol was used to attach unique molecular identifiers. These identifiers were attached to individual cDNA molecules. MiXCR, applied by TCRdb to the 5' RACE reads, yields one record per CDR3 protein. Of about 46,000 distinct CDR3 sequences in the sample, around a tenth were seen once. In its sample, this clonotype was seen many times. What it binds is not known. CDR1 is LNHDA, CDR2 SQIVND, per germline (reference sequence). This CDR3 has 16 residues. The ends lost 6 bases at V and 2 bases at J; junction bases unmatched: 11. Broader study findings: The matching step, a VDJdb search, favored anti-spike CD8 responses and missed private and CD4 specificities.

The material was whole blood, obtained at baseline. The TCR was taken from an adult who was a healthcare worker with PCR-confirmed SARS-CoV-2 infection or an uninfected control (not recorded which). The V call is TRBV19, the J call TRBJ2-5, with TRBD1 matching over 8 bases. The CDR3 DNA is TGTGCCAGTAGGGCGCCCGGGACAGGAGGGCAAGAGACCCAGTACTTC. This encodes CASRAPGTGGQETQYF.